Below, one T cell receptor (beta chain) is given with its context. Germline values: CDR1 SGHRS, CDR2 YFSETQ. The CDR3 runs to 14 residues. The trim removed 0 bases at V and 8 bases at J, leaving 5 bases unmatched. The protocol was immunoSEQ multiplex PCR, while the TCRdb copy is restricted to in-frame clones and leaves out a portion. The sample holds 300,000 to 400,000 clones, about nine tenths seen once. The sample comes from a study of blood T cell repertoires in COVID-19. Study summary: Samples taken during acute and convalescent COVID-19 were collected in the United States, Italy and Spain. In each case, the material was cDNA or gDNA derived from T cells, B-cell-depleted T cells, or PBMCs.

Input material: peripheral blood. This TCR derives from a woman aged 25 to 39 with COVID-19, enrolled during active disease. The chain has TRBV5-1 and TRBJ2-5; TRBD1 aligns across 9 bases. In DNA, the CDR3 is TGCGCCAGCAGCTTGGAGGGGACAGGGAGTACCCAGTACTTC. It yields the protein CASSLEGTGSTQYF.